This T cell receptor beta chain was retrieved from a study of OX40 agonist ivuxolimab in advanced cancers. Trimming pared 0 bases from V and 4 bases from J, leaving 10 bases between. CDR3 length: 14 residues. Germline assignment: CDR1 SGHKS and CDR2 YYEKEE (reference sequence). Here immunoSEQ multiplex PCR was the method, and the copy in TCRdb shows in-frame clones only, minus some. The table has 60,000 to 75,000 clones, 87% seen once; the top ten hold roughly 5.2%. Here the sequenced sample was CD4+ or CD8+ T cells sorted from blood, taken in a trial of the OX40 agonist ivuxolimab. This receptor was identified in an adult with an advanced solid tumor such as melanoma, head and neck, liver or kidney cancer. The chain carries TRBV5-5 and TRBJ1-1; TRBD1 might be the D (5 bases). The DNA for the CDR3 is TGTGCCAGCAGCTTGGTGGGGGAGGGCACTGAAGCTTTCTTT. Its translation: CASSLVGEGTEAFF.